This passage covers 26 T cell receptor beta chains from one sample sequenced in a study of T cell repertoires in cytomegalovirus infection. The antigens of these receptors remain unknown. TCRdb reprocessed the reads via MiXCR and lists one record per CDR3 protein. The table records some 590,000 distinct CDR3 sequences, around 40% of them present only once. The sample was cultured PBMCs, taken from culture after CMV antigen stimulation. These receptors all stem from a human donor in good health (CMV status not recorded). Some clones in this sample may be carry-over from other donors' samples.

As regards this clonotype: A read error may account for a junction end that differs from germline. CDR3 amino acids: CASSQDSVVLSF. DNA for the CDR3: TGTGCCAGCAGCCAAGACTCAGTAGTGCTAAGCTTT. This sequence joins TRBV3-1 and TRBJ2-3; D call uncertain. Germline-derived CDR1 and CDR2 are LGHDT and YNNKEL (reference sequence). The CDR3 loop spans 12 amino acids.

This clonotype was observed many times. The gene calls are TRBV7-2 and TRBJ2-1, with TRBD2 identical over 12 bases. V lost 4 bases and J lost 11; bases outside the gene matches: 6. CDR1 SGHTA and CDR2 FQGNSA come from the germline V gene. This CDR3 has 14 amino acids. Written as DNA, the CDR3 is TGTGCCAGCAGCTCGGAGTGGACTAGCGGGAAGCAGTTCTTC. Translating it yields CASSSEWTSGKQFF.

The chain uses TRBV6-1 and TRBJ1-1; D is unclear. The CDR3 has 15 amino acids. V shed 6 bases and J shed 3 bases, with 17 bases lying between them. Germline values: CDR1 MNHNS, CDR2 SASEGT. In DNA form, the CDR3 reads TGTGCCAGCAGGCCTCGAGGAGGGAAATACACTGAAGCTTTCTTT. Protein sequence: CASRPRGGKYTEAFF.

This clonotype was observed a few times. This rearrangement joins TRBV7-2 to TRBJ1-1, with D perhaps matching TRBD1 (5 bases). Trimming stripped 5 bases from V and 9 bases from J, with 16 bases between. Germline CDR1 reads SGHTA; CDR2 reads FQGNSA. The CDR3 loop spans 13 amino acids. The CDR3, as DNA: TGTGCCAGCAGCCTAGGTGTGGGGGACCAAGCTTTCTTT. It encodes CASSLGVGDQAFF.

CDR3 region: CASRLTSPGTEAFF. For the CDR3, the DNA is TGTGCCAGCCGATTGACATCCCCGGGTACTGAAGCTTTCTTT. This sequence joins TRBV6-1 and TRBJ1-1; D not certain. The germline gives CDR1 MNHNS, CDR2 SASEGT. Trimming removed 8 bases at V and 5 bases at J, with 18 bases between. The CDR3 is 14 residues long.

The chain has TRBV30 and TRBJ1-2; D is unclear. CDR1 and CDR2 (germline): GTSNPN, SVGIG (reference sequence). The CDR3 is 13 residues long. V was trimmed by 3 bases and J by 5 bases, leaving 13 bases between them. The CDR3 here is CAWRKGASYGYTF. Written as DNA, the CDR3 is TGTGCCTGGAGAAAGGGAGCGTCTTATGGCTACACCTTC.

Only a few counts were recorded for this clonotype. The chain is built from TRBV7-2 and TRBJ1-2; no clear D. From germline, CDR1 is SGHTA and CDR2 FQGNSA. The CDR3 contains 14 residues. Trimming stripped 7 bases from V and 8 bases from J, with 20 bases between. The CDR3 bases are TGTGCCAGCACAACCCGAGACCCGAAAGAGGGCTACACCTTC. Translation gives CASTTRDPKEGYTF.

DNA for the CDR3: TGTGCCAGCAGCCCGCCTGGGACAGCGGAGACCCAGTACTTC. Its translation is CASSPPGTAETQYF. This chain links TRBV11-2 with TRBJ2-5; 7 nucleotides align to TRBD1. Germline V gene lookup returns CDR1 SGHAT and CDR2 FQNNGV. The junction had 8 bases not matched to a gene; V was cut back by 5 bases and J by 5 bases. This CDR3 contains 14 residues.

The chain links TRBV7-2 to TRBJ2-3; D unresolved. This CDR3 comprises 15 residues. CDR1 SGHTA and CDR2 FQGNSA come from the germline V gene. The V gene lost 5 bases and the J gene lost 3 bases, with 15 bases spanning the gap. CDR3 bases: TGTGCCAGCAGCCCCTTTTTGGCCGGGACAGATACGCAGTATTTT. It translates to CASSPFLAGTDTQYF.

This clonotype was picked up a small number of times. This rearrangement joins TRBV6-1 to TRBJ1-1; D not resolved. CDR1 MNHNS and CDR2 SASEGT come from the germline V gene. V was trimmed by 5 bases and J by 8 bases, leaving 21 bases between them. The CDR3 sequence is 15 residues long. In nucleotides, the CDR3 is TGTGCCAGCAGTAGACGAGGCCCCTCGGTCGAAGAAGCTTTCTTT. Protein: CASSRRGPSVEEAFF.

This chain links TRBV20-1 with TRBJ1-5; 8 bases agree with TRBD1. The CDR3 loop spans 13 amino acids. CDR1 is DFQATT and CDR2 is SNEGSKA in the germline V gene (reference sequence). V gave up 3 bases and J gave up 4 bases; unmatched junction bases: 2. In nucleotides, the CDR3 is TGCAGTGCTAGGAGGACAGGGAATCAGCCCCAGCATTTT. Residues: CSARRTGNQPQHF.

The V call is TRBV12-3 or TRBV12-4, the J call TRBJ2-1; the D gene is possibly TRBD1 (6 bases). Trimming took off 6 bases at V and 6 bases at J, with 12 bases between the two ends. There are 13 residues in the CDR3. Here the CDR3 DNA reads TGTGCCAGCAGCCCGAAGGGGGTCAATGAGCAGTTCTTC. This encodes CASSPKGVNEQFF.

The J gene is TRBJ1-5, the V gene TRBV7-9; 10 nucleotides match TRBD1. Trimming cost V 5 bases and J 6 bases; bases outside gene matches: 16. The V gene's germline CDR1 is SEHNR and CDR2 FQNEAQ (reference sequence). The CDR3 spans 18 residues. The CDR3 DNA sequence: TGTGCCAGCAGCCTAAGCCCCCTCGGGACAGGGGTGTCTCAGCCCCAGCATTTT. It is translated as CASSLSPLGTGVSQPQHF. Variable domain in full (rest from reference TRBV7-9 and TRBJ1-5): DTGVSQNPRHKITKRGQNVTFRCDPISEHNRLYWYRQTLGQGPEFLTYFQNEAQLEKSRLLSDRFSAERPKGSFSTLEIQRTEQGDSAMYLCASSLSPLGTGVSQPQHFGDGTRLSIL.

The genes are TRBV5-4 and TRBJ1-2; D call uncertain. The CDR3 totals 12 residues. CDR1 and CDR2 (germline): SGHNT, YYREEE (reference sequence). V lost 5 bases, J lost 4 bases, and 9 bases lay in between. CDR3 region: CASRPPTYGYTF. The DNA for the CDR3 is TGTGCCAGCAGGCCCCCTACCTATGGCTACACCTTC.

V gene TRBV7-9 combines with J gene TRBJ1-6; 8 bases line up with TRBD1. V was pared by 5 bases and J by 9 bases, with 12 bases of the junction left unmatched. This CDR3 comprises 16 residues. The V gene's germline CDR1 is SEHNR and CDR2 FQNEAQ (reference sequence). The CDR3 DNA reads TGTGCCAGCAGCCCCTACATCGACAGGGGAAGTTCACCCCTCCACTTT. Its protein product is CASSPYIDRGSSPLHF.

This clonotype was seen a handful of times. V gene TRBV6-1 combines with J gene TRBJ1-2; D is undetermined. The germline V gene encodes CDR1 MNHNS and CDR2 SASEGT. V lost 6 bases and J 3 bases, leaving 11 bases between the germline ends. The CDR3 length is 13 residues. In DNA form, the CDR3 reads TGTGCCAGCAGGCCCCAAGCCTACTATGGCTACACCTTC. This translates into CASRPQAYYGYTF.

V usage is TRBV27 and J usage is TRBJ1-1; 8 bases are shared with TRBD1. V dropped 5 bases and J dropped 11; count of bases not matched to a gene: 10. Looked up from germline, CDR1 is MNHEY and CDR2 is SMNVEV (reference sequence). The CDR3 has 13 residues. CDR3 nucleotides: TGTGCCAGCAGTATAAAGACAGGGGTAAGGGCTTTCTTT. It codes for CASSIKTGVRAFF.

V usage is TRBV12-3 or TRBV12-4 and J usage is TRBJ1-2; no clear D gene. Trimming removed 3 bases at V and 8 bases at J, with 19 bases between. There are 15 residues in the CDR3. CDR3 DNA: TGTGCCAGCAGTTTCTCGGTCGGGGTTCTACGGGGCTACACCTTC. As protein: CASSFSVGVLRGYTF.

The V and J genes are TRBV7-2 and TRBJ2-2; weak D call: TRBD2 (6 bases). V was trimmed by 1 base and J by 6 bases, leaving 18 bases between them. Germline CDR1 reads SGHTA; CDR2 reads FQGNSA. CDR3 length equals 17 residues. CDR3 residues: CASSLVIGGNPPGELFF. DNA for the CDR3: TGTGCCAGCAGCTTAGTGATAGGCGGGAACCCCCCCGGGGAGCTGTTTTTT. The variable domain in full, with the rest retrieved from reference TRBV7-2 and TRBJ2-2, is GAGVSQSPSNKVTEKGKDVELRCDPISGHTALYWYRQSLGQGLEFLIYFQGNSAPDKSGLPSDRFSAERTGGSVSTLTIQRTQQEDSAVYLCASSLVIGGNPPGELFFGEGSRLTVL.

This clonotype was recorded a few times. The chain has TRBV12-3 or TRBV12-4 and TRBJ1-2, with D possibly being TRBD1 (5 bases). The ends were cut back, 5 bases at V and 4 bases at J, with 17 bases in the middle. The CDR3 length is 15 residues. The CDR3 loop reads CASSKTRGVIYGYTF. The DNA for the CDR3 is TGTGCCAGCAGTAAAACCCGGGGGGTCATCTATGGCTACACCTTC.

The V call is TRBV15, the J call TRBJ1-1, with D uncertain. This CDR3 contains 14 residues. V gave up 1 base and J gave up 8 bases, with 14 bases separating them. Germline CDR1 LNHNV, CDR2 YYDKDF (reference sequence). As DNA, the CDR3 is TGTGCCACCAGCAGAGCCGCGGGCCTCGTCGAAGCTTTCTTT. Encoded protein: CATSRAAGLVEAFF.

This chain links TRBV5-6 with TRBJ2-7; 7 bases align to TRBD1. Germline-derived CDR1 and CDR2 are SGHDT and YYEEEE. With V trimmed by 4 bases and J by 4 bases, 5 bases remained unmatched. The CDR3 has 13 amino acids. The CDR3: CASSPLTGYEQYF. In nucleotides, the CDR3 is TGTGCCAGCAGCCCCTTGACAGGGTACGAGCAGTACTTC.

V usage is TRBV12-3 or TRBV12-4 and J usage is TRBJ2-1; 10 bases map to TRBD2. The CDR3 sequence is 15 residues long. The junction had 10 bases not matched to a gene; V was cut back by 6 bases and J by 8 bases. The CDR3 sequence: CASSPGRLAGHEQFF. The CDR3 DNA sequence: TGTGCCAGCAGCCCAGGGCGACTAGCGGGCCATGAGCAGTTCTTC.

The genes are TRBV5-6 and TRBJ1-4, with D unresolved. The CDR3 has 13 amino acids. CDR1 is SGHDT and CDR2 is YYEEEE in the germline V gene. V gave up 0 bases and J gave up 5 bases, with 5 bases separating them. CDR3 sequence reads: CASSLAVNEKLFF. As DNA, the CDR3 is TGTGCCAGCAGCTTGGCGGTCAATGAAAAACTGTTTTTT.

The chain recombines TRBV11-2 with TRBJ2-3; 9 bases match TRBD2. The CDR3 contains 16 residues. Germline V lookup: CDR1 SGHAT, CDR2 FQNNGV. The J segment lost 1 base and the V segment lost 3 bases, leaving 5 bases of the junction unmatched. The DNA of the CDR3 is TGTGCCAGCAGCTTTGTTAGCGGGGGAGGCACAGATACGCAGTATTTT. It encodes CASSFVSGGGTDTQYF.

A few counts support this clonotype. The chain uses TRBV7-9 and TRBJ1-3, with D perhaps matching TRBD1 (6 bases). There are 15 residues in the CDR3. Trimming removed 5 bases at V and 2 bases at J, with 13 bases between. The germline gives CDR1 SEHNR, CDR2 FQNEAQ (reference sequence). The chain's CDR3 is CASSPQGRAGNTIYF. CDR3 bases: TGTGCCAGCAGCCCCCAGGGGAGGGCTGGAAACACCATATATTTT.